The 31 T cell receptor beta chains below all came from one sample that was sequenced in a study of blood T cell repertoires in COVID-19 (TCRdb year 2020). The method behind the library was the immunoSEQ multiplex PCR assay. This immuneACCESS table, as held by TCRdb, lists in-frame sequences with V and J called but not all clones. Of the missing ones, under half trace to an unresolved V gene in checked studies; the others have no known cause. Across this sample there are about 110,000 clones, with roughly 85% seen only once. The ten biggest clones cover around 4.4% of the sample. What was sequenced was peripheral blood. These receptors came from a human donor in a cohort sampled during active COVID-19.

The rearrangement joins TRBV7-8 to TRBJ1-2, with 12 positions matching TRBD1. V lost 1 base to trimming and J lost 3 bases; unmatched junction nucleotides: 6. This CDR3 spans 17 amino acids. From germline, CDR1 is SGHVS and CDR2 FQNEAQ. The DNA of the CDR3 is TGTGCCAGCAGCTTAGGTCGGGGGACAGGGGGCTACTATGGCTACACCTTC. Translating gives CASSLGRGTGGYYGYTF.

This chain uses TRBV7-9 with TRBJ1-1; D unresolved. The CDR3 spans 15 residues. Germline V gives CDR1 SEHNR, CDR2 FQNEAQ (reference sequence). Trimming removed 2 bases at V and 0 bases at J, with 10 bases between. Here the CDR3 DNA reads TGTGCCAGCAGCTTAAGTGGCAGTATGAACACTGAAGCTTTCTTT. Protein product: CASSLSGSMNTEAFF.

The V and J genes are TRBV12-5 and TRBJ2-3; 12 nucleotides agree with TRBD2. Germline lookup yields CDR1 LGHNT and CDR2 FRNRAP. V lost 1 base and J lost 6; bases outside the gene matches: 5. This CDR3 has 16 residues. The CDR3 DNA reads TGTGCTAGTGGTTTGGGAGGGGGGACTAGCGGGGATACGCAGTATTTT. Translation: CASGLGGGTSGDTQYF.

The chain couples TRBV7-3 to TRBJ2-3; TRBD2 aligns across 7 bases. Germline loops: CDR1 SGHTA, CDR2 FQGTGA. J was trimmed by 2 bases and V by 7 bases; bases with no gene match: 9. CDR3 length equals 15 residues. The CDR3 region has the DNA TGTGCCAGCACCTCTGCCGCGGGGGTCACAGATACGCAGTATTTT. Encoded protein: CASTSAAGVTDTQYF. Together with reference TRBV7-3 and TRBJ2-3, the CDR3 gives the full variable domain: GAGVSQTPSNKVTEKGKYVELRCDPISGHTALYWYRQSLGQGPEFLIYFQGTGAADDSGLPNDRFFAVRPEGSVSTLKIQRTERGDSAVYLCASTSAAGVTDTQYFGPGTRLTVL.

The chain joins TRBV6-2 or TRBV6-3 to TRBJ2-7; D is unresolved. Trimming left V 2 bases short and J 5 bases short, with 10 bases between. The CDR3 is 13 amino acids. The germline gives CDR1 MNHEY, CDR2 SVGEGT. CDR3 loop: CASSYTHADEQYF. In DNA form, the CDR3 reads TGTGCCAGCAGTTACACCCATGCAGACGAGCAGTACTTC.

The CDR3 protein is CASSNGGTGGTDTQYF. In DNA, the CDR3 is TGCGCCAGCAGCAACGGGGGGACAGGAGGCACAGATACGCAGTATTTT. The rearrangement joins TRBV5-1 to TRBJ2-3, with D maybe TRBD1 (8 bases). The CDR3 sequence is 16 residues long. Looked up from germline, CDR1 is SGHRS and CDR2 is YFSETQ. V lost 4 bases and J 1 base, leaving 16 bases between the germline ends.

The V call is TRBV7-9, the J call TRBJ1-6; D not certain. The CDR3 covers 16 residues. Trimming pared 5 bases from V and 2 bases from J, leaving 13 bases between. Looked up from germline, CDR1 is SEHNR and CDR2 is FQNEAQ (reference sequence). The chain's CDR3 is CASSPENLAYNSPLHF. The CDR3 DNA reads as TGTGCCAGCAGCCCGGAGAATCTGGCCTATAATTCACCCCTCCACTTT.

This clone was found a few times. The chain carries TRBV28 and TRBJ1-2; no clear D. The CDR3 contains 13 residues. CDR1 MDHEN and CDR2 SYDVKM come from the germline V gene. The germline V and J ends were trimmed by 3 bases and 2 bases, with 7 bases remaining between them. CDR3 sequence reads: CASSFRLNYGYTF. The CDR3 nucleotides read TGTGCCAGCAGTTTTAGACTGAACTATGGCTACACCTTC.

V and J are TRBV6-5 and TRBJ2-5, with 8 bases that match TRBD2. The CDR3 is 16 residues long. Germline values: CDR1 MNHEY, CDR2 SVGAGI. The ends lost 4 bases at V and 5 bases at J; junction bases unmatched: 12. The CDR3 sequence: CASSSLSLPGGETQYF. In DNA form, the CDR3 reads TGTGCCAGCAGTTCCCTTTCCCTACCGGGGGGGGAGACCCAGTACTTC.

This clone was counted a single time. This chain connects TRBV10-2 to TRBJ2-2; D is unresolved. The V gene's germline CDR1 is WSHSY and CDR2 SAAADI. The CDR3 totals 18 residues. V was cut by 2 bases and J by 3 bases, with 19 bases left in between. The CDR3 loop reads CASSENFGPRRHTGELFF. DNA of the CDR3: TGCGCCAGCAGTGAGAATTTTGGGCCTCGAAGGCACACCGGGGAGCTGTTTTTT.

The chain uses TRBV30 and TRBJ2-3, with 10 bases that match TRBD2. The length of the CDR3 is 12 residues. After removal of 3 bases from V and 10 bases from J, the junction contained 4 bases not matched to a gene. Germline V gives CDR1 GTSNPN, CDR2 SVGIG (reference sequence). The CDR3 nucleotides are TGTGCCTGGAGGGGAAGCGGGAGGGCGCAGTATTTT. It specifies CAWRGSGRAQYF.

The V call is TRBV29-1, the J call TRBJ2-5, with 7 bases matching TRBD1. With 1 base clipped from V and 5 bases from J, the junction kept 10 bases outside the gene matches. The CDR3 extends over 15 amino acids. In germline, CDR1 is SQVTM, CDR2 ANQGSEA. CDR3 bases: TGCAGCGTTGAAGGGGTAGGGGGCATTGCGGAGACCCAGTACTTC. This gives the protein CSVEGVGGIAETQYF. The full variable domain, with the rest looked up from reference TRBV29-1 and TRBJ2-5, is SAVISQKPSRDICQRGTSLTIQCQVDSQVTMMFWYRQQPGQSLTLIATANQGSEATYESGFVIDKFPISRPNLTFSTLTVSNMSPEDSSIYLCSVEGVGGIAETQYFGPGTRLLVL.

In its sample, this clone was seen a few times. The rearrangement uses TRBV6-2 or TRBV6-3 and TRBJ1-2, with D unclear. With 2 bases removed from V and 7 bases from J, the gap between germline ends came to 8 bases. Germline CDR1 reads MNHEY; CDR2 reads SVGEGT. The CDR3 totals 12 residues. CDR3 region: CASSYPLRGYTF. Here the CDR3 DNA reads TGTGCCAGCAGTTACCCACTACGTGGCTACACCTTC.

The J gene is TRBJ2-1, the V gene TRBV30; D gene uncertain. This CDR3 is built from 15 residues. Between the trimmed V and J ends, which lost 1 base and 0 bases, there was a span of 10 bases. The germline V gene has CDR1 GTSNPN and CDR2 SVGIG (reference sequence). This CDR3 is CAWSADMSSYNEQFF. The CDR3 nucleotides are TGTGCCTGGAGTGCCGATATGAGCTCCTACAATGAGCAGTTCTTC.

The chain carries TRBV5-8 and TRBJ1-1; D may be TRBD1 (6 bases). In germline, CDR1 is SGHTS, CDR2 YDEGEE. Trimming left V 4 bases short and J 0 bases short, with 16 bases between. The CDR3 spans 16 residues. The CDR3 DNA follows: TGTGCCAGCAGCACCGGACAGAGCTTCCTGAACACTGAAGCTTTCTTT. The encoded protein is CASSTGQSFLNTEAFF.

The chain links TRBV27 to TRBJ2-6, with D unclear. Germline-derived CDR1 and CDR2 are MNHEY and SMNVEV (reference sequence). Deletions cut 3 bases from V and 0 bases from J, with 9 bases between. This CDR3 is 16 amino acids long. CDR3 amino acids: CASSFFSPSGANVLTF. CDR3 sequence (DNA): TGTGCCAGCAGTTTCTTCTCCCCCTCTGGGGCCAACGTCCTGACTTTC.

The V gene is TRBV18, the J gene TRBJ1-5; 9 nucleotides align to TRBD1. Germline CDR1 and CDR2: KGHSH and LQKENI. The CDR3 extends over 17 amino acids. Trimming removed 3 bases from V and 4 bases from J; junction bases left unmatched: 10. Here the CDR3 reads CASSPGQGLMLNQPQHF. In DNA, the CDR3 is TGTGCCAGCTCACCGGGACAGGGCCTGATGCTTAATCAGCCCCAGCATTTT.

The sample holds a few counts of this clone. V and J are TRBV9 and TRBJ2-7, with 7 nucleotides matching TRBD1. Germline V gene lookup returns CDR1 SGDLS and CDR2 YYNGEE. CDR3 size: 15 residues. The V and J ends lost 3 bases and 3 bases, in that order; junction bases with no gene match: 9. The CDR3, as DNA: TGTGCCAGCAGCGGTCAGGGGGAACCCATCTACGAGCAGTACTTC. Translating gives CASSGQGEPIYEQYF.

The chain recombines TRBV9 with TRBJ2-2; TRBD2 agrees at 13 bases. After removal of 0 bases from V and 2 bases from J, the junction contained 10 bases not matched to a gene. This CDR3 comprises 20 residues. Germline CDR1 and CDR2: SGDLS and YYNGEE. The CDR3, as DNA: TGTGCCAGCAGCGTAGGGAACCCGGGACTAGCGGGACACAACACCGGGGAGCTGTTTTTT. Translation gives CASSVGNPGLAGHNTGELFF.

The chain joins TRBV2 to TRBJ1-2, with 7 bases that match TRBD1. V lost 4 bases and J lost 0; bases outside the gene matches: 2. This CDR3 region has 14 residues. Germline CDR1 reads SNHLY; CDR2 reads FYNNEI. CDR3 sequence reads: CASSVRGSNYGYTF. For the CDR3, the DNA is TGTGCCAGCAGTGTCAGGGGGTCTAACTATGGCTACACCTTC.

The chain joins TRBV5-4 to TRBJ2-2; possibly TRBD2 for D (6 bases). Germline V gives CDR1 SGHNT, CDR2 YYREEE (reference sequence). Trimming removed 3 bases at V and 4 bases at J, with 13 bases between. This CDR3 has 15 amino acids. For the CDR3, the DNA is TGTGCCAGCAGCTCGGCGGGGCAGGTCACCGGGGAGCTGTTTTTT. Amino acids: CASSSAGQVTGELFF.

This clone has only one observation. The chain couples TRBV5-6 to TRBJ1-5, with 7 bases that match TRBD1. There are 14 residues in the CDR3. The junction had 6 bases not matched to a gene; V was cut back by 2 bases and J by 7 bases. Germline V gives CDR1 SGHDT, CDR2 YYEEEE. Here the CDR3 DNA reads TGTGCCAGCAGCTTTAGGGGGCGAGGACAGCCCCAGCATTTT. The encoded protein is CASSFRGRGQPQHF.

This sequence joins TRBV30 and TRBJ2-1; TRBD2 aligns across 7 bases. The V segment lost 2 bases and the J segment 3 bases; nucleotides outside the gene matches: 7. The germline V gene has CDR1 GTSNPN and CDR2 SVGIG (reference sequence). This CDR3 region has 15 residues. The CDR3: CAWSKSSGIYNEQFF. The CDR3 nucleotides are TGTGCCTGGAGTAAGTCTAGCGGAATCTACAATGAGCAGTTCTTC.

The V gene is TRBV7-2, the J gene TRBJ1-5; 7 bases fit TRBD1. Looked up from germline, CDR1 is SGHTA and CDR2 is FQGNSA. This CDR3 has 15 residues. V dropped 5 bases and J dropped 5; count of bases not matched to a gene: 9. CDR3 in DNA: TGTGCCAGCAGCACCTCCGGGACAGCTCATCAGCCCCAGCATTTT. Protein sequence: CASSTSGTAHQPQHF.

The chain carries TRBV19 and TRBJ1-1, with D possibly being TRBD1 (5 bases). CDR1 is LNHDA, CDR2 SQIVND, per germline (reference sequence). There are 17 residues in the CDR3. V lost 1 base to trimming and J lost 0 bases, with 15 bases between them. CDR3: CASSIGVRGRMNTEAFF. Written as DNA, the CDR3 is TGTGCCAGTAGTATAGGGGTTAGGGGCAGGATGAACACTGAAGCTTTCTTT.

The rearrangement uses TRBV3-1 (or the pseudogene TRBV3-2) and TRBJ2-3, with 8 bases fitting TRBD1. The CDR3 is made up of 13 amino acids. Germline CDR1 reads LGHDT; CDR2 reads YNNKEL (reference sequence). V lost 8 bases, J lost 0 bases, and 1 base stayed unmatched. CDR3 DNA sequence: TGTGCCAGCCGGGACAGGAGCACAGATACGCAGTATTTT. It encodes CASRDRSTDTQYF.

The CDR3 sequence: CAISEQGAWPQHF. CDR3 coding DNA: TGTGCCATCAGTGAGCAGGGTGCTTGGCCCCAGCATTTT. This chain connects TRBV10-3 to TRBJ1-5; D possibly corresponds to TRBD1 (5 bases). CDR1 ENHRY and CDR2 SYGVKD come from the germline V gene. This CDR3 is built from 13 residues. Trimming shortened V by 2 bases and J by 9 bases, and 11 bases separated the two germline ends.

The chain recombines TRBV4-1 with TRBJ2-6; tentatively, D is TRBD2 (5 bases). CDR1 and CDR2 from the germline V gene are MGHRA and YSYEKL. The CDR3 runs 17 residues. The V end lost 0 bases, the J end lost 5 bases, and 14 bases lay between the germline ends. CDR3 sequence reads: CASSQDSEGRRANVLTF. CDR3 DNA: TGCGCCAGCAGCCAAGATAGCGAGGGTCGACGGGCCAACGTCCTGACTTTC.

The chain couples TRBV19 to TRBJ2-7; 11 nucleotides align to TRBD1. Germline V gene data show CDR1 as LNHDA and CDR2 as SQIVND (reference sequence). Unmatched junction bases numbered 4, after V lost 4 bases and J lost 2 bases. There are 15 residues in the CDR3. The CDR3 DNA follows: TGTGCCAGTAGTAAACCGGGACAGGGGGCCTACGAGCAGTACTTC. This sequence encodes CASSKPGQGAYEQYF.

The CDR3 region is CASSLGRGTAYNEQFF. The CDR3 nucleotides read TGTGCCAGCAGCTTAGGTAGGGGGACAGCCTACAATGAGCAGTTCTTC. The chain carries TRBV7-8 and TRBJ2-1; 7 nucleotides align to TRBD1. This CDR3 has 16 residues. V lost 1 base and J lost 2; bases outside the gene matches: 5. Germline-derived CDR1 and CDR2 are SGHVS and FQNEAQ.

The chain recombines TRBV24-1 with TRBJ2-2; a possible D gene is TRBD1 (8 bases). CDR3 length: 14 amino acids. Germline CDR1 reads KGHDR; CDR2 reads SFDVKD. Between the trimmed V and J ends, which lost 5 bases and 6 bases, there was a span of 12 bases. This CDR3 reads CATSGTGRAGELFF. The CDR3 coding sequence is TGTGCCACCAGTGGGACAGGGAGGGCCGGGGAGCTGTTTTTT.